A single sample is the source of the 21 T cell receptor beta chains below, sequenced in a study of blood T cell repertoires in COVID-19 (dated by TCRdb to the early 2020s). Libraries were prepared through the immunoSEQ multiplex PCR assay. TCRdb re-hosts the immuneACCESS table, in-frame sequences only. Its copies lack some clones; in the studies checked, an unresolved V gene accounts for under half of them, and the cause for the rest is not known. A total of about 140,000 clones appear in this sample, 80% to 85% of them only once. 3% to 5% of the sample lies in the top ten. The sample comprised peripheral blood. The receptors derive from a woman aged 55-69 years with acute or convalescent COVID-19.

This clone has more than one count but fewer than ten. The chain employs TRBV9 and TRBJ2-5; a possible D gene is TRBD1 (6 bases). The V end was cut by 3 bases, the J end by 5 bases, with 14 bases between. CDR3 size: 14 residues. Germline CDR1 is SGDLS and CDR2 is YYNGEE. CDR3 sequence reads: CASSAAGVVETQYF. In DNA, the CDR3 is TGTGCCAGCAGCGCCGCAGGGGTTGTGGAGACCCAGTACTTC.

DNA for the CDR3: TGTGCTAGTGGTTTCGGGCAGGGAAGTTCACCCCTCCACTTT. Protein sequence: CASGFGQGSSPLHF. This chain uses TRBV12-5 with TRBJ1-6; weak D call: TRBD1 (5 bases). From germline, CDR1 is LGHNT and CDR2 FRNRAP. V gave up 3 bases and J gave up 9 bases, with 12 bases separating them. The length of the CDR3 is 14 residues.

This clone was counted once. V usage is TRBV7-9 and J usage is TRBJ2-1; possibly TRBD2 for D (6 bases). The CDR3 has 15 residues. Germline V gene lookup returns CDR1 SEHNR and CDR2 FQNEAQ (reference sequence). V was pared by 5 bases and J by 0 bases, with 11 bases between. The CDR3 here is CASSPGGSSYNEQFF. CDR3 coding DNA: TGTGCCAGCAGCCCTGGGGGGAGCTCCTACAATGAGCAGTTCTTC.

The chain carries TRBV24-1 and TRBJ1-2; D may be TRBD1 (5 bases). Trimming left V 5 bases short and J 1 base short, with 10 bases between. There are 14 residues in the CDR3. CDR1 and CDR2 from the germline V gene are KGHDR and SFDVKD. The CDR3 DNA is TGTGCCACCAGTGCAACAGGCGTTAACTATGGCTACACCTTC. This gives the protein CATSATGVNYGYTF.

This sequence joins TRBV20-1 and TRBJ2-3; 10 nucleotides match TRBD2. This CDR3 region has 16 residues. The V segment lost 3 bases and the J segment 3 bases; nucleotides outside the gene matches: 9. Germline CDR1 reads DFQATT; CDR2 reads SNEGSKA (reference sequence). The CDR3 reads CSASEREGRGTDTQYF. The CDR3 DNA sequence: TGCAGTGCTAGTGAGCGGGAGGGCCGGGGGACAGATACGCAGTATTTT.

V is TRBV12-3 or TRBV12-4 and J is TRBJ2-4, with 11 nucleotides matching TRBD2. V lost 6 bases and J lost 15; bases outside the gene matches: 10. There are 13 residues in the CDR3. The CDR3 coding sequence is TGTGCCAGCAGCCAGACTAGCGGGACCTTAAGGTACTTC. It codes for CASSQTSGTLRYF.

The CDR3 nucleotides read TGCGCCAGCAGTGTACCCACGTCGGGGTGTGAAAAACTGTTTTTT. It is translated as CASSVPTSGCEKLFF. The rearrangement links TRBV10-1 to TRBJ1-4, with D unresolved. Germline loops: CDR1 WNHNN, CDR2 SYGVQD (reference sequence). The CDR3 sequence is 15 residues long. The V end was cut by 4 bases, the J end by 7 bases, with 16 bases between.

This clone showed up just once. Written as DNA, the CDR3 is TGTGCCAGCAGTGAAACGGGTGGTTACCTCTATGGCTACACCTTC. Translating gives CASSETGGYLYGYTF. This chain joins TRBV25-1 and TRBJ1-2; the D is unclear. V was trimmed by 2 bases and J by 4 bases, leaving 14 bases between them. Germline loops: CDR1 MGHDK, CDR2 SYGVNS. The CDR3 length is 15 residues.

In DNA form, the CDR3 reads TGTGCCAGTAGTATAGATCCCAGGGGACTAGATAGCAATCAGCCCCAGCATTTT. This sequence encodes CASSIDPRGLDSNQPQHF. The chain joins TRBV19 to TRBJ1-5; TRBD1 is a possible D gene (6 bases). The V end lost 0 bases, the J end lost 0 bases, and 15 bases lay between the germline ends. The CDR3 extends over 18 amino acids. The V gene's germline CDR1 is LNHDA and CDR2 SQIVND (reference sequence). Supplemented by reference TRBV19 and TRBJ1-5, the full variable domain reads DGGITQSPKYLFRKEGQNVTLSCEQNLNHDAMYWYRQDPGQGLRLIYYSQIVNDFQKGDIAEGYSVSREKKESFPLTVTSAQKNPTAFYLCASSIDPRGLDSNQPQHFGDGTRLSIL.

This chain connects TRBV9 to TRBJ2-7, with TRBD2 matching over 9 bases. CDR1 and CDR2 (germline): SGDLS, YYNGEE. The CDR3 loop spans 14 amino acids. V dropped 8 bases and J dropped 4; count of bases not matched to a gene: 10. CDR3 sequence (DNA): TGTGCCAGATTGGACCTAGCGGGACTATACGAGCAGTACTTC. Its protein is CARLDLAGLYEQYF.

The chain combines TRBV2 with TRBJ2-5; 8 nucleotides align to TRBD1. Germline CDR1 is SNHLY and CDR2 is FYNNEI. Trimming at V came to 5 bases and at J to 5 bases, leaving 4 bases not matched to a gene. This CDR3 is 13 amino acids long. The CDR3: CASSPDRVETQYF. The CDR3 DNA reads TGTGCCAGCAGTCCGGACAGGGTGGAGACCCAGTACTTC.

The chain links TRBV3-1 (or the pseudogene TRBV3-2) to TRBJ2-5; TRBD2 matches 10 bases. The CDR3 is 16 amino acids. CDR1 is LGHDT, CDR2 YNNKEL, per germline (reference sequence). Germline trimming cut 6 bases from V and 7 bases from J; bases unmatched to any gene: 14. The CDR3 nucleotides are TGTGCCAGCAGTCCGAGCGGGAGGGCCTTGTTCGGGACCCAGTACTTC. The encoded protein is CASSPSGRALFGTQYF.

The chain has TRBV18 and TRBJ1-3, with a weak D call TRBD1 (5 bases). CDR1 and CDR2 (germline): KGHSH, LQKENI. V lost 1 base and J lost 3, with 7 bases in between. The CDR3 totals 14 residues. The chain's CDR3 is CASSPQGYGNTIYF. The CDR3 DNA reads TGTGCCAGCTCACCACAGGGGTATGGAAACACCATATATTTT.

The chain is built from TRBV30 and TRBJ2-5; D may be TRBD2 (5 bases). Per germline, CDR1 GTSNPN and CDR2 SVGIG (reference sequence). V was clipped by 2 bases and J by 4 bases, with 8 bases between them. The CDR3 totals 12 residues. CDR3 nucleotide sequence: TGTGCCTGGAGTACTAGGAGAGAGACCCAGTACTTC. This codes for CAWSTRRETQYF.

This chain connects TRBV6-1 to TRBJ1-3; 9 nucleotides agree with TRBD1. Losses at the gene ends were 2 bases for V and 2 bases for J; bases not matched to a gene: 7. This CDR3 has 17 residues. In germline, CDR1 is MNHNS, CDR2 SASEGT. This CDR3 is CASSEFRGQGPGNTIYF. As DNA, the CDR3 is TGTGCCAGCAGTGAATTTCGGGGACAGGGCCCTGGAAACACCATATATTTT.

J is TRBJ1-5 and V is TRBV6-6; D is unresolved. Per germline, CDR1 MNHNY and CDR2 SVGAGI (reference sequence). The CDR3 extends over 14 amino acids. V lost 2 bases, J lost 4 bases, and 9 bases lay in between. The CDR3 nucleotides are TGTGCCAGCAGTTACGCCGGTTCGAATCAGCCCCAGCATTTT. Translated: CASSYAGSNQPQHF.

The V call is TRBV9, the J call TRBJ1-2; the D is unclear. The CDR3 length is 16 residues. Germline V CDR1 and CDR2: SGDLS, YYNGEE. Trimming shortened V by 0 bases and J by 1 base, and 13 bases separated the two germline ends. DNA of the CDR3: TGTGCCAGCAGCGTAGCGCTCCAGGCAGATAACTATGGCTACACCTTC. Translating gives CASSVALQADNYGYTF.

This clone was detected once. The rearrangement uses TRBV28 and TRBJ2-7; 9 bases agree with TRBD1. CDR1 is MDHEN and CDR2 is SYDVKM in the germline V gene. The CDR3 extends over 18 amino acids. With V trimmed by 6 bases and J by 7 bases, 22 bases remained unmatched. The CDR3 DNA reads TGTGCCAGCAGCAGTTCCGAATGGATAGGGGACAGGGTTTGGGAGCAGTACTTC. This sequence encodes CASSSSEWIGDRVWEQYF.

The chain uses TRBV6-1 and TRBJ1-4; possibly TRBD1 for D (6 bases). CDR1 MNHNS and CDR2 SASEGT come from the germline V gene. The CDR3 totals 17 residues. Trimming shortened V by 0 bases and J by 1 base, and 12 bases separated the two germline ends. The DNA for the CDR3 is TGTGCCAGCAGTGAAGCGTTACAGGGAGAAACTAATGAAAAACTGTTTTTT. Its translation is CASSEALQGETNEKLFF.

The table lists this clone with a few counts. V is TRBV4-3 and J is TRBJ1-2; TRBD1 matches 9 bases. The CDR3 is 15 amino acids. Per germline, CDR1 LGHNA and CDR2 YSLEER. V dropped 2 bases and J dropped 4; count of bases not matched to a gene: 5. The CDR3 coding sequence is TGCGCCAGCAGCCAAACGACAGGGGGGGGCTATGGCTACACCTTC. It translates to CASSQTTGGGYGYTF.

The V call is TRBV14, the J call TRBJ1-4; 7 bases line up with TRBD1. Trimming removed 4 bases from V and 5 bases from J; junction bases left unmatched: 7. This CDR3 comprises 15 residues. Looked up from germline, CDR1 is SGHDN and CDR2 is FVKESK. The CDR3 region is CASSPRQTGNEKLFF. CDR3 nucleotides: TGTGCCAGCAGCCCTCGACAGACAGGGAATGAAAAACTGTTTTTT. Full variable domain (rest looked up from reference TRBV14 and TRBJ1-4): EAGVTQFPSHSVIEKGQTVTLRCDPISGHDNLYWYRRVMGKEIKFLLHFVKESKQDESGMPNNRFLAERTGGTYSTLKVQPAELEDSGVYFCASSPRQTGNEKLFFGSGTQLSVL.